The source of this T cell receptor beta chain is a study of T cell repertoires in aging, cancer and after chemotherapy. Study-level points and caveats: Compared with age-matched healthy donors, untreated hematological or solid cancer patients showed higher blood TCR clonality. Lymphoid organ infiltration in hematological cancer patients may impair thymic emigration or peripheral T cell expansion. Healthy donors lost TCR diversity with age mainly through richness, cancer patients through richness and evenness.

To note about this clonotype: Its antigen remains unidentified.

Multiplex touch-down PCR with TRB-A/B primers amplified rearranged V-D-J TRB sequences. TCRdb called the multiplex PCR reads again in MiXCR, with one record for every CDR3 protein. Here the sample spans about 9,000 distinct CDR3 sequences, 20% to 30% being singletons. Per the germline V gene, CDR1 is SGHRS and CDR2 is YFSETQ. The CDR3 has 13 residues. The V end lost 3 bases, the J end lost 9 bases, and 13 bases lay between the germline ends. Amplification of TCR beta used genomic DNA extracted from peripheral blood. This sequence joins TRBV5-1 and TRBJ2-1; the D gene is possibly TRBD1 (5 bases). Sequencing was carried out using blood. The TCR originated in a human donor with a blood cancer. The donor label of this sample is uncertain. The CDR3 is CASSSTVSGEQFF. CDR3 sequence (DNA): TGCGCCAGCAGCTCGACAGTCAGTGGTGAGCAGTTCTTC.